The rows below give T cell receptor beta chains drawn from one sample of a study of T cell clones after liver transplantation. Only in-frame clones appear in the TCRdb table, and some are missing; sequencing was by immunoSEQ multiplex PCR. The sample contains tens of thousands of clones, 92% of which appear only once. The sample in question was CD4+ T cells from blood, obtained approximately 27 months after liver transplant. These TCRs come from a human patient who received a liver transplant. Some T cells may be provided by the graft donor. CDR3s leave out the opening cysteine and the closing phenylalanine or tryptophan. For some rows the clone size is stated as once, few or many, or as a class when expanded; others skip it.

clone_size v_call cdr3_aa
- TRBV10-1 ASSECRGLGEQY
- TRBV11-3 ASSLGSYEQY
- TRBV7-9 ASSLGHTVNTGELF
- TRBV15 ATSRQGGTTEAF
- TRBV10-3 AISTGLAEETQY
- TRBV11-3 ASSLGAYGYT
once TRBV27 ASSFRQGETQY
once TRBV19 ASSNTNEKLF
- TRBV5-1 ASSLRTGGIGNTIY
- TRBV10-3 AISESGAGEMAQY
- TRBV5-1 ASSSLVDGYT
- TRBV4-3 ASSLGLDHDSYNEQF
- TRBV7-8 ASSQDRGSGNTIY
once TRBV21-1 ASSVRPGEGETQY
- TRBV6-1 ASSVETGGSRNTQY
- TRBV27 ASSLGQGRAF
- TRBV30 AWSVEGVYEQY